One and the same sample provided the 25 T cell receptor beta chains below, sequenced in a study of somatic mutations in cytotoxic T cells in rheumatoid arthritis. Only in-frame clones appear in the TCRdb table, and some are missing; sequencing was by immunoSEQ multiplex PCR. Of around 11,000 clones in the sample, roughly 78% were seen once. The material sequenced was CD8+ T cells sorted from blood. These receptors were obtained from an adult with rheumatoid arthritis.

The CDR3 coding sequence is TGTGCCAGCAGTTCCGACAAGGGTAACTATGGCTACACCTTC. This gives the protein CASSSDKGNYGYTF. The chain recombines TRBV28 with TRBJ1-2; unclear D gene. This CDR3 region has 14 residues. Germline V lookup: CDR1 MDHEN, CDR2 SYDVKM. The ends were cut back, 4 bases at V and 1 base at J, with 10 bases in the middle.

This clone was detected once. This chain uses TRBV5-6 with TRBJ2-7; no firm D call. V was trimmed by 1 base and J by 6 bases, leaving 14 bases between them. CDR1 is SGHDT and CDR2 is YYEEEE in the germline V gene. The CDR3 is 14 residues long. The CDR3 loop is CASSLWKGLVEQYF. The CDR3 bases are TGTGCCAGCAGCTTGTGGAAAGGGTTGGTCGAGCAGTACTTC.

This chain uses TRBV19 with TRBJ1-2, with 10 bases lining up with TRBD1. With 6 bases clipped from V and 4 bases from J, the junction kept 8 bases outside the gene matches. The CDR3 is made up of 15 amino acids. Germline V gene sequence: CDR1 LNHDA, CDR2 SQIVND (reference sequence). For the CDR3, the DNA is TGTGCCAGTAGCCCGGGACAGGGGCCGAGCTATGGCTACACCTTC. Translation: CASSPGQGPSYGYTF.

This clone was found a few times. V and J are TRBV4-1 and TRBJ1-2; no clear D gene. CDR3 length: 15 residues. The germline V and J ends were trimmed by 3 bases and 0 bases, with 11 bases remaining between them. The germline V gene encodes CDR1 MGHRA and CDR2 YSYEKL. For the CDR3, the DNA is TGCGCCAGCAGCCAGTTCCCTTGGACTAACTATGGCTACACCTTC. Its protein product is CASSQFPWTNYGYTF.

V is TRBV27 and J is TRBJ1-2, with D perhaps matching TRBD1 (5 bases). V was cut by 5 bases and J by 3 bases, with 10 bases left in between. Germline values: CDR1 MNHEY, CDR2 SMNVEV (reference sequence). The CDR3 sequence is 13 residues long. CDR3 DNA sequence: TGTGCCAGCAGTCAAGGGACGGACTATGGCTACACCTTC. This sequence encodes CASSQGTDYGYTF.

The chain carries TRBV28 and TRBJ1-1, with unresolved D. The V and J ends lost 4 bases and 6 bases respectively, with 9 bases between them. Germline assignment: CDR1 MDHEN and CDR2 SYDVKM. The CDR3 has 12 amino acids. The CDR3 bases are TGTGCCAGCAGTTCTCCCTTCCCTGAAGCTTTCTTT. Translation gives CASSSPFPEAFF.

The chain combines TRBV6-5 with TRBJ1-2, with D possibly TRBD1 on 6 matching bases. Trimming took off 0 bases at V and 8 bases at J, with 16 bases between the two ends. CDR1 and CDR2 (germline): MNHEY, SVGAGI. There are 15 residues in the CDR3. The DNA for the CDR3 is TGTGCCAGCAGTTACTCGGACAGAGACAGTAGGGGCTACACCTTC. Its protein is CASSYSDRDSRGYTF.

The V call is TRBV2, the J call TRBJ2-3; D may be TRBD2 (5 bases). The CDR3 totals 19 residues. The germline V and J ends were trimmed by 7 bases and 2 bases, with 28 bases remaining between them. Germline V gives CDR1 SNHLY, CDR2 FYNNEI. The CDR3 protein is CASMEDPLRPDQTTDTQYF. The CDR3 nucleotides read TGTGCCAGCATGGAGGACCCGTTGAGGCCGGACCAGACCACAGATACGCAGTATTTT.

CDR3 coding DNA: TGTGCCAGCAAGGCTTATAGCAATCAGCCCCAGCATTTT. It is translated as CASKAYSNQPQHF. The V gene is TRBV2, the J gene TRBJ1-5; D gene uncertain. Looked up from germline, CDR1 is SNHLY and CDR2 is FYNNEI. V was cut by 7 bases and J by 0 bases, with 7 bases left in between. The CDR3 is 13 amino acids.

The gene calls are TRBV19 and TRBJ2-1, with D possibly TRBD2 on 6 matching bases. The CDR3 spans 13 residues. V was shortened by 1 base and J by 9 bases, with 10 bases between the two germline ends. CDR1 LNHDA and CDR2 SQIVND come from the germline V gene (reference sequence). The CDR3 bases are TGTGCCAGTAGTATAGTCCCTAGCGTTGAGCAGTTCTTC. Residues: CASSIVPSVEQFF. Supplemented by reference TRBV19 and TRBJ2-1, the full variable domain reads DGGITQSPKYLFRKEGQNVTLSCEQNLNHDAMYWYRQDPGQGLRLIYYSQIVNDFQKGDIAEGYSVSREKKESFPLTVTSAQKNPTAFYLCASSIVPSVEQFFGPGTRLTVL.

The V call is TRBV5-4, the J call TRBJ2-3; 8 nucleotides line up with TRBD2. Germline V gene data show CDR1 as SGHNT and CDR2 as YYREEE (reference sequence). This CDR3 has 13 amino acids. V shed 7 bases and J 2 bases; nucleotides not matched to a gene: 3. CDR3 residues: CASGLAPTDTQYF. CDR3 bases: TGTGCCAGCGGACTAGCCCCCACAGATACGCAGTATTTT.

The chain joins TRBV7-9 to TRBJ2-7; either TRBD1 or TRBD2 may supply D (5 bases each). Germline V CDR1 and CDR2: SEHNR, FQNEAQ (reference sequence). V lost 5 bases, J lost 3 bases, and 8 bases lay in between. The CDR3 totals 12 residues. For the CDR3, the DNA is TGTGCCAGCAGCACGGGGCTCTACGAGCAGTACTTC. Translated, it gives CASSTGLYEQYF.

The chain is built from TRBV4-1 and TRBJ2-1; 7 bases match TRBD1. V lost 3 bases, J lost 0 bases, and 11 bases stayed unmatched. The CDR3 consists of 18 residues. The V gene's germline CDR1 is MGHRA and CDR2 YSYEKL. This chain's CDR3 is CASSHLPPGGASYNEQFF. CDR3 nucleotide sequence: TGCGCCAGCAGCCACCTGCCCCCAGGGGGAGCCTCCTACAATGAGCAGTTCTTC.

The V gene is TRBV19, the J gene TRBJ1-1; 7 positions match TRBD1. Germline loops: CDR1 LNHDA, CDR2 SQIVND (reference sequence). This CDR3 region has 15 residues. V lost 6 bases to trimming and J lost 6 bases; unmatched junction nucleotides: 13. The CDR3 nucleotides are TGTGCCAGTAGCATCGGGAGACAGGGTTGGGCTGAAGCTTTCTTT. As protein: CASSIGRQGWAEAFF. The full variable domain, rest sourced from reference TRBV19 and TRBJ1-1, is DGGITQSPKYLFRKEGQNVTLSCEQNLNHDAMYWYRQDPGQGLRLIYYSQIVNDFQKGDIAEGYSVSREKKESFPLTVTSAQKNPTAFYLCASSIGRQGWAEAFFGQGTRLTVV.

The rearrangement joins TRBV4-1 to TRBJ2-7; D may match TRBD1 or TRBD2 (5 bases each). V was clipped by 1 base and J by 3 bases, with 16 bases between them. Germline-derived CDR1 and CDR2 are MGHRA and YSYEKL. The CDR3 is 16 amino acids. The CDR3 DNA reads TGCGCCAGCAGCCAAGCGCAGCCAGGGAGTAACTACGAGCAGTACTTC. Residues: CASSQAQPGSNYEQYF.

V usage is TRBV18 and J usage is TRBJ2-5; D possibly corresponds to TRBD1 (6 bases). Germline values: CDR1 KGHSH, CDR2 LQKENI. V was cut by 2 bases and J by 5 bases, with 18 bases left in between. The CDR3 is 16 amino acids. The CDR3 protein is CASSPGGTYDPETQYF. The CDR3 region has the DNA TGTGCCAGCTCACCAGGGGGCACATACGATCCGGAGACCCAGTACTTC.

The chain joins TRBV9 to TRBJ2-7, with 9 bases lining up with TRBD2. Germline CDR1 is SGDLS and CDR2 is YYNGEE. This CDR3 region has 15 residues. The V segment lost 0 bases and the J segment 2 bases; nucleotides outside the gene matches: 3. The CDR3 reads CASSVAGTSPYEQYF. DNA of the CDR3: TGTGCCAGCAGCGTAGCAGGGACTAGCCCCTACGAGCAGTACTTC.

This clone qualifies as medium-sized (0.01 to 0.1%). The chain links TRBV7-9 to TRBJ1-1; D ambiguous. The CDR3 runs 14 residues. V shed 6 bases and J shed 1 base, with 12 bases lying between them. Germline V gene sequence: CDR1 SEHNR, CDR2 FQNEAQ (reference sequence). The CDR3 protein is CASRRREGNTEAFF. The CDR3 coding sequence is TGTGCCAGCAGAAGGAGGGAAGGGAACACTGAAGCTTTCTTT.

The chain joins TRBV18 to TRBJ2-1, with TRBD2 matching over 10 bases. Germline trimming cut 3 bases from V and 4 bases from J; bases unmatched to any gene: 18. CDR3 length: 20 residues. Germline CDR1 KGHSH, CDR2 LQKENI. DNA for the CDR3: TGTGCCAGCTCACCCGCCCCTAGCGGGAGTCTGCAAGCCTTATACAATGAGCAGTTCTTC. Its protein is CASSPAPSGSLQALYNEQFF. Combining the CDR3 with reference TRBV18 and TRBJ2-1 gives the whole variable domain NAGVMQNPRHLVRRRGQEARLRCSPMKGHSHVYWYRQLPEEGLKFMVYLQKENIIDESGMPKERFSAEFPKEGPSILRIQQVVRGDSAAYFCASSPAPSGSLQALYNEQFFGPGTRLTVL.

The chain carries TRBV28 and TRBJ1-5, with D possibly TRBD1 on 5 matching bases. The CDR3 totals 16 residues. Trimming shortened V by 3 bases and J by 4 bases, and 16 bases separated the two germline ends. Germline values: CDR1 MDHEN, CDR2 SYDVKM. CDR3 protein: CASSFYGRQSNQPQHF. CDR3 DNA: TGTGCCAGCAGTTTTTACGGCCGACAGTCAAATCAGCCCCAGCATTTT.

The rearrangement links TRBV25-1 to TRBJ2-1; 7 positions match TRBD1. From germline, CDR1 is MGHDK and CDR2 SYGVNS. V was clipped by 7 bases and J by 8 bases; unmatched bases: 14. This CDR3 spans 15 amino acids. This CDR3 is CASTLGTDGADEQFF. The CDR3 bases are TGTGCCAGCACCTTGGGGACAGATGGGGCAGATGAGCAGTTCTTC.

The rearrangement joins TRBV6-5 to TRBJ1-2; D ambiguous. The germline V and J ends were trimmed by 0 bases and 7 bases, with 9 bases remaining between them. CDR3 length: 13 residues. From germline, CDR1 is MNHEY and CDR2 SVGAGI. The CDR3 spells CASSYSSEGGYTF. The CDR3, as DNA: TGTGCCAGCAGTTACTCGTCCGAGGGTGGCTACACCTTC.

The chain employs TRBV4-3 and TRBJ1-3, with D uncertain. Trimming took 4 bases from V and 3 from J, leaving 13 bases between them. Looked up from germline, CDR1 is LGHNA and CDR2 is YSLEER. The CDR3 runs 15 residues. CDR3 loop: CASSRERAGGNTIYF. CDR3 nucleotides: TGCGCCAGCAGCCGAGAAAGGGCGGGTGGAAACACCATATATTTT.

J is TRBJ1-2 and V is TRBV7-9; tentatively, D is TRBD1 (5 bases). V lost 1 base and J lost 4, with 13 bases in between. This CDR3 region has 15 residues. Germline CDR1 is SEHNR and CDR2 is FQNEAQ (reference sequence). CDR3 region: CASSLVLGRGYGYTF. CDR3 sequence (DNA): TGTGCCAGCAGCTTAGTGCTGGGGCGCGGCTATGGCTACACCTTC.

The chain combines TRBV5-6 with TRBJ1-2, with a tentative D call TRBD1 (6 bases). CDR1 SGHDT and CDR2 YYEEEE come from the germline V gene. Trimming shortened V by 0 bases and J by 7 bases, and 16 bases separated the two germline ends. There are 15 residues in the CDR3. The CDR3: CASSLGVRGGLGYTF. The CDR3 coding sequence is TGTGCCAGCAGCTTGGGGGTCAGGGGTGGTCTTGGCTACACCTTC.